The present TCR beta chain was sequenced within a study of tumor and adjacent non-tumor tissue in lung cancer. Points from the study as a whole: Higher tumor TCR diversity was associated with shorter survival.

RNA was extracted from bulk tissue without any cell sorting. Donors were chemotherapy-naive, newly diagnosed lung cancer surgical patients in China, August–November 2014. Three rounds of nested PCR, following a modified ARM-PCR protocol, produced the TCRbeta library. In TCRdb, the multiplex PCR reads were re-called with MiXCR into one record per CDR3 protein. The table has 120,000 or so distinct CDR3 sequences, roughly 64% seen once. With respect to this clonotype: Its antigen is not identified. This may come from a read error, since a much larger clone is one base off.

This CDR3 has 14 residues. The V end lost 6 bases, the J end lost 5 bases, and 16 bases lay between the germline ends. The V call is TRBV12-3 or TRBV12-4, the J call TRBJ1-2; D possibly corresponds to TRBD1 (6 bases). Sample: lung tumor tissue. This TCR came from a man aged 25-45 years with non-small cell lung cancer. The CDR3, as DNA: TGTGCCAGCAGCTTGTGGGCGGGACATTATGGCTACACCTTC. Translated, it gives CASSLWAGHYGYTF.